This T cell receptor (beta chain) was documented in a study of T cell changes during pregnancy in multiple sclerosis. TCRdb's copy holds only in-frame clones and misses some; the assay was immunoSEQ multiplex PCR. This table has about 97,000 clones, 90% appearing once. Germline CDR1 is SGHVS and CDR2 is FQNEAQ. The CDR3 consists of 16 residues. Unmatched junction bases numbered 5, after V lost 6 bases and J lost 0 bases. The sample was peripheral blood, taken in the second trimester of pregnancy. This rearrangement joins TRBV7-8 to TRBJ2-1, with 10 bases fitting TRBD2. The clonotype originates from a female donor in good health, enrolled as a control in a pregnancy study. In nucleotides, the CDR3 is TGTGCCAGCAGTCCGATAGCGGGGGGCTCCTACAATGAGCAGTTCTTC. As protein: CASSPIAGGSYNEQFF.